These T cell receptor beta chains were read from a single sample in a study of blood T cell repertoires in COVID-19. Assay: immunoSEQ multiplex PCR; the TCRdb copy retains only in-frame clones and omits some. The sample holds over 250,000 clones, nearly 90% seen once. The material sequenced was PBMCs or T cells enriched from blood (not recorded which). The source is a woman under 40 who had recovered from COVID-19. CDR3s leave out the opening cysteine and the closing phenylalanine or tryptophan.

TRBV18,ASSHGTGNYGYT
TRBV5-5,ASSSGLLTGELF
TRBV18,ASSPKGGGSPLH
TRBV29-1,SVLQTGYGYT
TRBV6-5,ASRRDSPYEQY
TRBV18,ASSPLEAHSGNTIY
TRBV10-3,AISENRDGYT
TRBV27,ASSFGHEQY
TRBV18,ASSPGQGAYSYGYT
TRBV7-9,ASSLFDRNYGYT
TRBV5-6,ASSSGTGNNQPQH
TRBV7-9,ASYRLRTGYGYT
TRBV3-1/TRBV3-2,ASSQESHLFGTDTQY
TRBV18,ASSPYGGFKNIQY
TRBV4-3,ASSRAGQGYEQY
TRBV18,ASSLRGLSTEAF
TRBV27,ASSSRPSGLNTEAF
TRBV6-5,ASSYRITGGAHGYT
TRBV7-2,ASSLGSGQYYNEQF
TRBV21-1,ASSPPRDRGEKLF
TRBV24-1,ATRSGTSGRANTGELF
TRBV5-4,ASSSQQETQY
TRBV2,ASSEVVGLAGPYNEQF
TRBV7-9,ASSFSGGSPYPEQY
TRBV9,ASGTNLGSRLGYT
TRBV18,ASSPDSNYGYT
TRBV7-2,ASSLTGPSTDTQY
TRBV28,ASSPKRWDTTQETQY
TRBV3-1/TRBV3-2,ASSQDRTVKNIQY
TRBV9,ASSVARPNRGFSNQPQH
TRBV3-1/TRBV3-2,ASSQVGAGTGVKLAKNIQY
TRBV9,ASSGDEQF
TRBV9,ASSVAGTGSLNEQF
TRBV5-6,ASSLEGLDAHEQF
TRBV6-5,ASSTSAWGNTIY
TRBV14,ASSQEDIGIGNQPQH
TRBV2,ASSLTISGNTIY
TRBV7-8,ASRQRGIQDTQY
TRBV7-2,ASKTGGLLVGELF
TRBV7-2,ASSSLIGPGAIYGYT
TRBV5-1,ASSPDTVNTEAF
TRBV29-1,SVEEQTSYGYT
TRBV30,AWSGRAAEQY
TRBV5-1,ASSLSRIRETQY
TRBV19,ASSKRDTSEQF